A single sample is the source of the 4 T cell receptor beta chains below, sequenced in a study of blood T cell repertoires in COVID-19. Repertoires were generated with immunoSEQ multiplex PCR, while TCRdb's copy carries only in-frame clones and drops some. The sample lists about 400,000 clones, about 90% occurring once. Sequencing input: peripheral blood. These receptors originate from a man aged 40-49 years with acute or convalescent COVID-19.

The chain links TRBV3-1 (or the pseudogene TRBV3-2) to TRBJ1-2; 8 positions match TRBD1. The CDR3 sequence is 15 residues long. V was pared by 4 bases and J by 5 bases, with 9 bases of the junction left unmatched. Per germline, CDR1 LGHDT and CDR2 YNNKEL (reference sequence). The CDR3 loop reads CASSPPRGLPYGYTF. CDR3 nucleotides: TGTGCCAGCAGCCCCCCCAGGGGGCTTCCTTATGGCTACACCTTC.

This rearrangement joins TRBV4-3 to TRBJ1-4; a weak D match, TRBD1 (6 bases). V lost 0 bases to trimming and J lost 8 bases, with 13 bases between them. The germline V gene has CDR1 LGHNA and CDR2 YSLEER. CDR3 length equals 15 residues. The CDR3 sequence is CASSQDLAGEEKLFF. In DNA, the CDR3 is TGCGCCAGCAGCCAAGATCTGGCAGGGGAGGAAAAACTGTTTTTT.

The CDR3 here is CSASDRVFWEQYF. CDR3 in DNA: TGCAGTGCTAGTGACAGGGTGTTCTGGGAGCAGTACTTC. The chain couples TRBV20-1 to TRBJ2-7, with TRBD1 matching 7 bases. V trimming: 3 bases; J trimming: 7 bases; junction bases outside the gene matches: 9. CDR1 is DFQATT, CDR2 SNEGSKA, per germline (reference sequence). The CDR3 has 13 residues.

The chain is built from TRBV15 and TRBJ2-7; 7 positions match TRBD2. CDR3 length equals 15 residues. Trimming took 1 base from V and 3 from J; bases not matched to a gene: 6. Germline V gene lookup returns CDR1 LNHNV and CDR2 YYDKDF (reference sequence). CDR3 sequence reads: CATSRASGRDYEQYF. The CDR3 nucleotides are TGTGCCACCAGCAGAGCTAGCGGCCGGGACTACGAGCAGTACTTC. The full variable domain, completed using reference TRBV15 and TRBJ2-7, is DAMVIQNPRYQVTQFGKPVTLSCSQTLNHNVMYWYQQKSSQAPKLLFHYYDKDFNNEADTPDNFQSRRPNTSFCFLDIRSPGLGDTAMYLCATSRASGRDYEQYFGPGTRLTVT.